This T cell receptor (beta chain) stems from a study of cytomegalovirus exposure and HLA in healthy donors. The V segment lost 7 bases and the J segment 7 bases; nucleotides outside the gene matches: 6. CDR3 length: 14 amino acids. Germline V lookup: CDR1 SGHTA, CDR2 FQGNSA. PCR involved 60 Vbeta and 13 Jbeta primers. Clones were sequenced by immunoSEQ multiplex PCR, and TCRdb holds only the in-frame ones, with some missing. In the table there are about 200,000 clones, around 79% of which are singletons. Sample: PBMCs. The chain combines TRBV7-2 with TRBJ2-3; 12 nucleotides line up with TRBD2. The sequence derives from a woman in her fifties or sixties in good health and CMV-seronegative. In DNA, the CDR3 is TGTGCCAGCACCGCTAGCGGGGGGGCATATACGCAGTATTTT. Translating gives CASTASGGAYTQYF.